This T cell receptor beta chain was obtained from a study of blood T cell repertoires in COVID-19. At the level of the study: The United States, Italy and Spain were the sources of the acute and convalescent COVID-19 samples. T cells, B-cell-depleted T cells, or PBMCs supplied cDNA or gDNA.

Measured with immunoSEQ multiplex PCR; TCRdb has only the in-frame clones, and not every one. The sample consists of 20,000 to 30,000 clones, roughly nine tenths of them appearing once. V was pared by 4 bases and J by 1 base, with 17 bases between. The CDR3 has 16 residues. The germline gives CDR1 SGHNT, CDR2 YYREEE (reference sequence). The genes are TRBV5-4 and TRBJ1-2; maybe TRBD1 (5 bases). This receptor was taken from a man between 65 and 85 years old with acute or convalescent COVID-19. The sequencing sample was made of peripheral blood. The chain's CDR3 is CASSPGGAGFNYGYTF. CDR3 DNA sequence: TGTGCCAGCAGCCCGGGAGGGGCAGGGTTTAACTATGGCTACACCTTC.